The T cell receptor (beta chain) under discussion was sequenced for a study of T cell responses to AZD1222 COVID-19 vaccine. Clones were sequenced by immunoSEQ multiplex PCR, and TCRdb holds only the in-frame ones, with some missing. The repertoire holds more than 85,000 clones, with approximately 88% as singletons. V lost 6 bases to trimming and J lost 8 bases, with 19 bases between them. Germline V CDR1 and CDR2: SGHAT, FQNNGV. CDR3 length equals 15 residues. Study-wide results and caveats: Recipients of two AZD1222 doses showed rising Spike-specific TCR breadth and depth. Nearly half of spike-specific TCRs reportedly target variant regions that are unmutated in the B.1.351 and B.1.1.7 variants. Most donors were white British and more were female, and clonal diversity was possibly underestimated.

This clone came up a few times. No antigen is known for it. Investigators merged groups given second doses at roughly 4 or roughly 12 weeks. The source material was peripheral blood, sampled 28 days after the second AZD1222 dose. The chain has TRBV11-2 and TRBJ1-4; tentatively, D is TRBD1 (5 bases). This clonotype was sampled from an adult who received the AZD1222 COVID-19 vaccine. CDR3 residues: CASSPPGTRGEKLFF. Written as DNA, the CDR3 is TGTGCCAGCAGTCCTCCCGGGACGCGGGGGGAAAAACTGTTTTTT.